A single sample is the source of the 27 T cell receptor beta chains below, sequenced in a study of blood T cell repertoires in COVID-19. Using immunoSEQ multiplex PCR, the repertoire was profiled, and TCRdb retains in-frame clones only, with some absent. Among 250,000 to 350,000 clones listed, more than 85% were seen once. Sequencing input: PBMCs or T cells enriched from blood (not recorded which). These TCRs come from a woman in her twenties or thirties who had recovered from COVID-19.

The chain has TRBV30 and TRBJ1-1, with D perhaps TRBD1 (5 bases). The CDR3 contains 11 residues. CDR1 and CDR2 (germline): GTSNPN, SVGIG (reference sequence). Trimming removed 4 bases from V and 10 bases from J, with 13 bases in between. The CDR3: CAWIGQGPAFF. The DNA for the CDR3 is TGTGCCTGGATCGGGCAGGGCCCAGCTTTCTTT.

The genes are TRBV11-3 and TRBJ2-4, with D perhaps TRBD1 (7 bases). In germline, CDR1 is SGHNT, CDR2 YENEEA. V was pared by 4 bases and J by 3 bases, with 13 bases between. The length of the CDR3 is 15 residues. This CDR3 reads CASSSTQGGKNIQYF. The CDR3 region has the DNA TGTGCCAGCAGCTCAACTCAGGGGGGCAAAAACATTCAGTACTTC.

The chain links TRBV4-1 to TRBJ2-3; tentatively, D is TRBD2 (5 bases). The CDR3 sequence is 14 residues long. The V end lost 4 bases, the J end lost 6 bases, and 14 bases lay between the germline ends. Per germline, CDR1 MGHRA and CDR2 YSYEKL. CDR3 region: CASSPTTIADTQYF. In DNA, the CDR3 is TGCGCCAGCAGCCCCACGACAATAGCGGATACGCAGTATTTT.

This clone was observed a single time. The chain is built from TRBV29-1 and TRBJ2-1; 8 bases line up with TRBD1. The CDR3 runs to 14 residues. Per germline, CDR1 SQVTM and CDR2 ANQGSEA. V trimming: 7 bases; J trimming: 8 bases; junction bases outside the gene matches: 13. In DNA, the CDR3 is TGCAGCGCAGACAGGGGTATGGTATGGGATGAGCAGTTCTTC. Residues: CSADRGMVWDEQFF.

The chain couples TRBV3-1 (or the pseudogene TRBV3-2) to TRBJ2-6; weak D call: TRBD1 (5 bases). CDR3 length: 19 residues. Trimming took off 2 bases at V and 1 base at J, with 18 bases between the two ends. Germline V lookup: CDR1 LGHDT, CDR2 YNNKEL (reference sequence). CDR3 region: CASSQLLSGPTSGANVLTF. CDR3 DNA: TGTGCCAGCAGCCAACTTCTATCAGGGCCGACTTCTGGGGCCAACGTCCTGACTTTC.

The chain combines TRBV6-2 or TRBV6-3 with TRBJ2-7; the D gene is possibly TRBD1 (6 bases). This CDR3 comprises 15 residues. Germline CDR1 reads MNHEY; CDR2 reads SVGEGT. The ends were cut back, 2 bases at V and 2 bases at J, with 13 bases in the middle. As DNA, the CDR3 is TGTGCCAGCAGTTACGGGGCAGGGGCTACCTACGAGCAGTACTTC. It translates to CASSYGAGATYEQYF.

The V call is TRBV28, the J call TRBJ2-2; D may be TRBD2 (6 bases). From germline, CDR1 is MDHEN and CDR2 SYDVKM. The CDR3 contains 13 residues. V lost 8 bases and J lost 7, with 14 bases in between. CDR3 in DNA: TGTGCCAGCCGGGAGCGCCTGCTCGGGGAGCTGTTTTTT. Residues: CASRERLLGELFF.

V and J are TRBV7-9 and TRBJ2-5; possibly TRBD1 for D (6 bases). The CDR3 covers 16 residues. The V gene lost 0 bases and the J gene lost 1 base, with 12 bases spanning the gap. Looked up from germline, CDR1 is SEHNR and CDR2 is FQNEAQ (reference sequence). The DNA of the CDR3 is TGTGCCAGCAGCTTAGCCAGACAGGTCCTCCAAGAGACCCAGTACTTC. The encoded protein is CASSLARQVLQETQYF.

This clone was observed a single time. The chain uses TRBV3-1 (or the pseudogene TRBV3-2) and TRBJ2-1; 8 nucleotides align to TRBD2. V lost 0 bases to trimming and J lost 6 bases; unmatched junction nucleotides: 10. Germline V gives CDR1 LGHDT, CDR2 YNNKEL (reference sequence). The length of the CDR3 is 17 residues. CDR3 sequence reads: CASSQDGSGSEGNEQFF. CDR3 sequence (DNA): TGTGCCAGCAGCCAAGATGGGAGCGGGAGTGAGGGCAATGAGCAGTTCTTC.

The V and J genes are TRBV5-1 and TRBJ2-2, with 7 bases matching TRBD2. The CDR3 is 15 amino acids. Trimming removed 0 bases from V and 3 bases from J; junction bases left unmatched: 2. Per germline, CDR1 SGHRS and CDR2 YFSETQ. CDR3 residues: CASSLEGRDTGELFF. The CDR3 DNA follows: TGCGCCAGCAGCTTGGAGGGGAGGGACACCGGGGAGCTGTTTTTT.

The chain recombines TRBV28 with TRBJ1-5; D is undetermined. This CDR3 is 12 amino acids long. V lost 6 bases and J lost 6, with 9 bases in between. Germline values: CDR1 MDHEN, CDR2 SYDVKM. Written as DNA, the CDR3 is TGTGCCAGCAGAACCCTGGCTCAGCCCCAGCATTTT. This translates into CASRTLAQPQHF.

The chain uses TRBV5-1 and TRBJ2-7; 11 bases agree with TRBD1. V lost 0 bases and J lost 4; bases outside the gene matches: 3. CDR1 and CDR2 from the germline V gene are SGHRS and YFSETQ. The CDR3 has 15 amino acids. As DNA, the CDR3 is TGCGCCAGCAGCTTGGGAGGGACAGGGGGTTACGAGCAGTACTTC. Translated: CASSLGGTGGYEQYF.

This clone was observed once. V is TRBV4-3 and J is TRBJ2-3; perhaps TRBD2 as D (7 bases). This CDR3 has 15 amino acids. V shed 1 base and J shed 5 bases, with 13 bases lying between them. Germline V lookup: CDR1 LGHNA, CDR2 YSLEER. CDR3 sequence: CASSQAGGRGDTQYF. The DNA for the CDR3 is TGCGCCAGCAGCCAAGCGGGGGGCCGGGGAGATACGCAGTATTTT.

The chain couples TRBV13 to TRBJ2-2, with D unresolved. V was trimmed by 0 bases and J by 5 bases, leaving 7 bases between them. Germline CDR1 reads PRHDT; CDR2 reads FYEKMQ (reference sequence). This CDR3 is 14 amino acids long. CDR3 in amino acids: CASSLGRVTGELFF. Here the CDR3 DNA reads TGTGCCAGCAGCTTAGGCCGAGTAACCGGGGAGCTGTTTTTT.

This chain uses TRBV6-2 or TRBV6-3 with TRBJ1-2; D gene ambiguous. CDR1 MNHEY and CDR2 SVGEGT come from the germline V gene. V dropped 3 bases and J dropped 5 bases, with 7 bases sitting between them. The CDR3 consists of 12 residues. The CDR3 reads CASSYQWYGYTF. The DNA of the CDR3 is TGTGCCAGCAGTTATCAGTGGTATGGCTACACCTTC.

This rearrangement joins TRBV10-3 to TRBJ1-3; 7 bases agree with TRBD1. The V segment lost 10 bases and the J segment 0 bases; nucleotides outside the gene matches: 9. The CDR3 is made up of 15 amino acids. CDR1 ENHRY and CDR2 SYGVKD come from the germline V gene. The CDR3 here is CATGGGQLSGNTIYF. The CDR3 bases are TGTGCCACCGGGGGGGGACAGCTCTCTGGAAACACCATATATTTT.

This clone appeared a few times. The missing conserved phenylalanine or tryptophan at the end of this CDR3 makes a read error likely. The DNA is omitted, as the CDR3 cannot be located on it reliably, and the CDR3 follows TCRdb's listing. The J gene is TRBJ1-5, the V gene TRBV28; the DNA was not used to check the table's D call, TRBD1. The germline V gene has CDR1 MDHEN and CDR2 SYDVKM. The CDR3 is 12 residues long, counting both termini. The CDR3 sequence: CASSSPGQVLRV.

The rearrangement links TRBV28 to TRBJ1-2; TRBD1 agrees at 8 bases. V gave up 1 base and J gave up 2 bases; unmatched junction bases: 15. The germline V gene encodes CDR1 MDHEN and CDR2 SYDVKM. CDR3 length: 19 residues. The CDR3 DNA follows: TGTGCCAGCAGTTTATATGATTGGATGGCAGGGGGCGCCAACTATGGCTACACCTTC. It translates to CASSLYDWMAGGANYGYTF.

The chain uses TRBV7-6 and TRBJ2-7; no reliable D call. CDR1 is SGHVS and CDR2 is FNYEAQ in the germline V gene. The CDR3 is made up of 14 amino acids. V lost 0 bases to trimming and J lost 1 base, with 7 bases between them. Here the CDR3 reads CASSLASVSYEQYF. Here the CDR3 DNA reads TGTGCCAGCAGCTTAGCGTCGGTATCCTACGAGCAGTACTTC.

The V gene is TRBV7-6, the J gene TRBJ2-7, with TRBD2 identical over 7 bases. This CDR3 has 15 amino acids. The V gene's germline CDR1 is SGHVS and CDR2 FNYEAQ. After removal of 5 bases from V and 6 bases from J, the junction contained 13 bases not matched to a gene. The CDR3 protein is CASSPSNWGGLEQYF. In nucleotides, the CDR3 is TGTGCCAGCAGCCCCAGCAACTGGGGAGGGCTCGAGCAGTACTTC. Full variable domain (missing parts from reference TRBV7-6 and TRBJ2-7): GAGVSQSPRYKVTKRGQDVALRCDPISGHVSLYWYRQALGQGPEFLTYFNYEAQQDKSGLPNDRFSAERPEGSISTLTIQRTEQRDSAMYRCASSPSNWGGLEQYFGPGTRLTVT.

V gene TRBV7-8 combines with J gene TRBJ2-7, with TRBD1 as a possible D gene (5 bases). This CDR3 comprises 14 residues. V was trimmed by 7 bases and J by 7 bases, leaving 20 bases between them. CDR1 is SGHVS, CDR2 FQNEAQ, per germline. CDR3 in amino acids: CASTPGLDNREQYF. DNA for the CDR3: TGTGCCAGCACCCCGGGTCTGGACAATCGGGAGCAGTACTTC.

This clone was observed a single time. The chain carries TRBV3-1 (or the pseudogene TRBV3-2) and TRBJ1-4; D gene ambiguous. Per germline, CDR1 LGHDT and CDR2 YNNKEL (reference sequence). With 3 bases removed from V and 8 bases from J, the gap between germline ends came to 7 bases. The CDR3 contains 12 residues. The CDR3 spells CASSQRAEKLFF. Written as DNA, the CDR3 is TGTGCCAGCAGCCAGAGGGCCGAAAAACTGTTTTTT.

The V and J genes are TRBV24-1 and TRBJ1-5; D is ambiguous. The CDR3 is 14 residues long. V was cut by 3 bases and J by 0 bases, with 5 bases left in between. Germline CDR1 is KGHDR and CDR2 is SFDVKD. The CDR3 region is CATSDRYSNQPQHF. The CDR3 DNA reads as TGTGCCACCAGTGATCGGTATAGCAATCAGCCCCAGCATTTT.

The chain joins TRBV28 to TRBJ1-2, with 7 bases aligning to TRBD1. There are 13 residues in the CDR3. Germline lookup yields CDR1 MDHEN and CDR2 SYDVKM. V was pared by 11 bases and J by 6 bases, with 12 bases of the junction left unmatched. The CDR3 bases are TGTGCCGGTGCCGGCCGGGACAGCCATGGCTACACCTTC. Its protein product is CAGAGRDSHGYTF.

The chain recombines TRBV4-3 with TRBJ2-7, with 7 bases that match TRBD1. CDR3 size: 16 residues. Germline V CDR1 and CDR2: LGHNA, YSLEER. V trimming: 0 bases; J trimming: 0 bases; junction bases outside the gene matches: 5. This chain's CDR3 is CASSQDSTGSSYEQYF. DNA of the CDR3: TGCGCCAGCAGCCAAGATTCGACAGGGAGCTCCTACGAGCAGTACTTC.

This clone was counted a single time. This sequence joins TRBV7-2 and TRBJ2-1; D perhaps matches TRBD1 (5 bases). The CDR3 sequence is 13 residues long. Germline lookup yields CDR1 SGHTA and CDR2 FQGNSA. Between the trimmed V and J ends, which lost 4 bases and 9 bases, there was a span of 13 bases. The CDR3 region has the DNA TGTGCCAGCAGCTCCGTCCTTAGGGGTGAGCAGTTCTTC. Its protein product is CASSSVLRGEQFF.

This sequence joins TRBV9 and TRBJ2-5; TRBD2 is a possible D gene (6 bases). Trimming took 2 bases from V and 4 from J, leaving 12 bases between them. Germline CDR1 SGDLS, CDR2 YYNGEE. This CDR3 has 14 residues. The CDR3 DNA follows: TGTGCCAGCAGCGTGGGGGGATCCGGAGAGACCCAGTACTTC. It specifies CASSVGGSGETQYF.